Listed here are 21 T cell receptor beta chains from one sample, sequenced in a study of T cells after yellow fever vaccination. TCRdb redid the calling of the 5' RACE reads with MiXCR, one entry per CDR3 protein. The sample records about 630,000 distinct CDR3 sequences, more than 9% being singletons. This specimen consisted of PBMCs, obtained on the day of the yellow fever booster vaccination. These receptors all stem from a man aged 25-45 years who received the YFV17D yellow fever vaccine.

The chain joins TRBV29-1 to TRBJ2-3, with 14 bases fitting TRBD2. CDR3 length: 15 residues. V lost 4 bases and J lost 2; bases outside the gene matches: 2. Germline CDR1 is SQVTM and CDR2 is ANQGSEA. Here the CDR3 reads CSVGGLAGVTDTQYF. The CDR3 bases are TGCAGCGTTGGGGGACTAGCGGGAGTCACAGATACGCAGTATTTT.

This clonotype has a handful of counts. The J gene is TRBJ1-2, the V gene TRBV20-1; 8 bases match TRBD1. The CDR3 runs to 13 residues. The V segment lost 5 bases and the J segment 3 bases; nucleotides outside the gene matches: 5. Germline V gene lookup returns CDR1 DFQATT and CDR2 SNEGSKA (reference sequence). The CDR3 reads CSAFSRGHYGYTF. The CDR3 DNA sequence: TGCAGTGCTTTCTCCAGGGGGCACTATGGCTACACCTTC.

The chain recombines TRBV29-1 with TRBJ2-5; maybe TRBD2 (6 bases). V lost 8 bases, J lost 2 bases, and 12 bases lay in between. Looked up from germline, CDR1 is SQVTM and CDR2 is ANQGSEA. This CDR3 has 12 residues. The CDR3 DNA is TGCAGCTTTGGGACTCCACAAGAGACCCAGTACTTC. Its translation is CSFGTPQETQYF.

This clonotype appeared a few times. The chain employs TRBV15 and TRBJ2-1; perhaps TRBD1 as D (6 bases). Germline CDR1 LNHNV, CDR2 YYDKDF (reference sequence). V was pared by 3 bases and J by 1 base, with 7 bases between. The CDR3 is 14 amino acids. The CDR3: CATSSQGSYNEQFF. The CDR3 bases are TGTGCCACCAGCAGCCAGGGGTCCTACAATGAGCAGTTCTTC.

The table lists this clonotype with many counts. This rearrangement joins TRBV5-1 to TRBJ2-3; D not resolved. CDR3 length equals 15 residues. Germline-derived CDR1 and CDR2 are SGHRS and YFSETQ. V lost 0 bases to trimming and J lost 6 bases, with 14 bases between them. CDR3 DNA sequence: TGCGCCAGCAGCTTGGGAAGGAGTGAGGTGGATACGCAGTATTTT. Residues: CASSLGRSEVDTQYF.

CDR3 DNA sequence: TGTGCCAGCAGCCCAGGGACATTCACCGGGGAGCTGTTTTTT. This gives the protein CASSPGTFTGELFF. The V call is TRBV25-1, the J call TRBJ2-2; possibly TRBD1 for D (6 bases). This CDR3 spans 14 amino acids. Germline-derived CDR1 and CDR2 are MGHDK and SYGVNS. Trimming shortened V by 6 bases and J by 4 bases, and 12 bases separated the two germline ends.

The chain joins TRBV7-2 to TRBJ1-5; possibly TRBD1 for D (5 bases). CDR1 is SGHTA, CDR2 FQGNSA, per germline. V was cut by 1 base and J by 10 bases, with 14 bases left in between. There are 14 residues in the CDR3. CDR3 in DNA: TGTGCCAGCAGCTTAGGGGGCGGGGATCCACCCCAGCATTTT. Protein sequence: CASSLGGGDPPQHF.

This clonotype was observed a handful of times. The chain recombines TRBV7-2 with TRBJ2-5; D call uncertain. There are 13 residues in the CDR3. CDR1 and CDR2 from the germline V gene are SGHTA and FQGNSA. The V end was cut by 2 bases, the J end by 4 bases, with 8 bases between. For the CDR3, the DNA is TGTGCCAGCAGCTTAAGGAAAGGAGAGACCCAGTACTTC. It yields the protein CASSLRKGETQYF.

The chain has TRBV18 and TRBJ2-5, with D maybe TRBD2 (5 bases). V shed 3 bases and J shed 5 bases, with 19 bases lying between them. CDR1 and CDR2 (germline): KGHSH, LQKENI. The CDR3 spans 16 residues. CDR3 nucleotides: TGTGCCAGCTCACCTACACCGATTCTAGCCGGGGAGACCCAGTACTTC. Its protein is CASSPTPILAGETQYF.

The V call is TRBV11-1, the J call TRBJ1-5; 10 bases are a match to TRBD1. The V gene end was trimmed by 3 bases and the J gene end by 5 bases; junction bases not matched to a gene: 1. This CDR3 region has 14 residues. Germline CDR1 SGHAT, CDR2 FQDESV (reference sequence). CDR3 residues: CASSLTGGDQPQHF. CDR3 sequence (DNA): TGTGCCAGCAGCTTGACAGGGGGCGATCAGCCCCAGCATTTT.

This chain links TRBV30 with TRBJ1-1; TRBD1 agrees at 7 bases. The V gene's germline CDR1 is GTSNPN and CDR2 SVGIG (reference sequence). The CDR3 spans 12 residues. V was pared by 7 bases and J by 3 bases, with 5 bases of the junction left unmatched. The CDR3 DNA follows: TGTGCCTCGGGACAGCTTTACACTGAAGCTTTCTTT. This codes for CASGQLYTEAFF.

The chain carries TRBV20-1 and TRBJ2-1; possibly TRBD2 for D (6 bases). Deletions cut 6 bases from V and 7 bases from J, with 19 bases between. The CDR3 loop spans 14 amino acids. CDR1 and CDR2 from the germline V gene are DFQATT and SNEGSKA (reference sequence). The CDR3 reads CSALAGLMRNEQFF. In DNA, the CDR3 is TGCAGTGCACTGGCGGGGCTCATGAGGAATGAGCAGTTCTTC.

This clonotype came up once. The chain links TRBV7-9 to TRBJ2-3, with unresolved D. V was cut by 4 bases and J by 1 base, with 6 bases left in between. The CDR3 spans 13 residues. Germline V lookup: CDR1 SEHNR, CDR2 FQNEAQ (reference sequence). CDR3 loop: CASSSTRTDTQYF. The DNA of the CDR3 is TGTGCCAGCAGCTCAACCCGCACAGATACGCAGTATTTT.

This clonotype has ten or more counts. J is TRBJ2-1 and V is TRBV28, with unresolved D. CDR3 length: 12 residues. The V and J ends lost 10 bases and 6 bases respectively, with 13 bases between them. Germline CDR1 is MDHEN and CDR2 is SYDVKM. The CDR3 is CATFFRVNEQFF. CDR3 DNA sequence: TGTGCCACCTTCTTTCGAGTCAATGAGCAGTTCTTC. Using reference TRBV28 and TRBJ2-1 for the parts outside the CDR3, the full variable domain is DVKVTQSSRYLVKRTGEKVFLECVQDMDHENMFWYRQDPGLGLRLIYFSYDVKMKEKGDIPEGYSVSREKKERFSLILESASTNQTSMYLCATFFRVNEQFFGPGTRLTVL.

This clonotype has a handful of counts. This rearrangement joins TRBV5-5 to TRBJ1-5, with a tentative D call TRBD1 (5 bases). CDR1 and CDR2 (germline): SGHKS, YYEKEE (reference sequence). V lost 0 bases, J lost 6 bases, and 13 bases lay in between. This CDR3 contains 15 residues. The CDR3 bases are TGTGCCAGCAGCTTGGTGGTGGGGGTGGGTCAGCCCCAGCATTTT. Its protein is CASSLVVGVGQPQHF. Full variable domain (rest looked up from reference TRBV5-5 and TRBJ1-5): DAGVTQSPTHLIKTRGQQVTLRCSPISGHKSVSWYQQVLGQGPQFIFQYYEKEERGRGNFPDRFSARQFPNYSSELNVNALLLGDSALYLCASSLVVGVGQPQHFGDGTRLSIL.

This chain joins TRBV4-1 and TRBJ2-3, with D hard to call. Germline V gene data show CDR1 as MGHRA and CDR2 as YSYEKL. V lost 3 bases and J 2 bases, leaving 9 bases between the germline ends. This CDR3 has 14 residues. CDR3: CASSHPEPTDTQYF. CDR3 nucleotides: TGCGCCAGCAGCCACCCGGAGCCCACAGATACGCAGTATTTT.

There are a few counts of this clonotype. The chain couples TRBV6-5 to TRBJ1-1, with TRBD1 matching over 7 bases. V gave up 0 bases and J gave up 0 bases; unmatched junction bases: 4. Germline assignment: CDR1 MNHEY and CDR2 SVGAGI. The CDR3 has 16 residues. The CDR3 loop is CASSYSRTGMNTEAFF. The CDR3 DNA sequence: TGTGCCAGCAGTTACTCGCGGACAGGTATGAACACTGAAGCTTTCTTT.

This chain connects TRBV10-3 to TRBJ2-7; D perhaps matches TRBD2 (6 bases). V lost 10 bases and J 2 bases, leaving 15 bases between the germline ends. This CDR3 is 13 amino acids long. Germline values: CDR1 ENHRY, CDR2 SYGVKD. CDR3 protein: CATLGAGTYEQYF. The CDR3 DNA sequence: TGTGCCACTCTCGGGGCGGGGACCTACGAGCAGTACTTC.

The table lists this clonotype with many counts. The V call is TRBV5-1, the J call TRBJ2-7; D is unclear. The CDR3 length is 13 residues. Germline CDR1 is SGHRS and CDR2 is YFSETQ. Trimming left V 2 bases short and J 4 bases short, with 10 bases between. The CDR3 sequence is CASSFAAGYEQYF. The CDR3 nucleotides are TGCGCCAGCAGCTTCGCGGCCGGATACGAGCAGTACTTC.

This clonotype was observed a few times. The chain combines TRBV29-1 with TRBJ2-1, with D maybe TRBD2 (5 bases). CDR1 and CDR2 (germline): SQVTM, ANQGSEA. Trimming left V 2 bases short and J 6 bases short, with 8 bases between. This CDR3 is built from 12 residues. The CDR3 reads CSVESGINEQFF. The CDR3 DNA follows: TGCAGCGTTGAATCGGGAATCAATGAGCAGTTCTTC.

This clonotype appeared a few times. The chain combines TRBV7-9 with TRBJ2-7; no reliable D call. Germline CDR1 and CDR2: SEHNR and FQNEAQ (reference sequence). V was trimmed by 2 bases and J by 1 base, leaving 15 bases between them. CDR3 length equals 16 residues. The CDR3 loop is CASSLPGQKRSYEQYF. DNA of the CDR3: TGTGCCAGCAGCTTACCAGGTCAAAAAAGGTCCTACGAGCAGTACTTC.